A single TCR beta chain is shown here with its context. This sample was taken from a study of blood T cell repertoires in COVID-19. In the study overall: PBMCs, B-cell-depleted T cells, or T cells were the source of the cDNA or gDNA that made up the material.

Original methodology: The assay estimated nucleated cells by amplifying reference gene primers. Sequencing used immunoSEQ multiplex PCR; TCRdb keeps in-frame clones, though not all of them. D and trimming were read from the DNA, whereas the V and J calls and clone size are those reported in that table. The sample lists about 150,000 clones; just under 85% were seen once. V dropped 4 bases and J dropped 6; count of bases not matched to a gene: 7. Germline loops: CDR1 SGHRS, CDR2 YFSETQ. The CDR3 is 15 residues long. V gene TRBV5-1 combines with J gene TRBJ2-7, with TRBD2 identical over 13 bases. What was sequenced was peripheral blood. This sequence was found in a woman between 35 and 50 years old with active or convalescent COVID-19. The CDR3 sequence is CASSQIGLAGAEQYF. CDR3 in DNA: TGCGCCAGCAGCCAGATCGGACTAGCGGGAGCCGAGCAGTACTTC.